This T cell receptor (beta chain) derives from a study of identical twins. Study-level results: Weaker excess twin sharing was observed in beta out-of-frame sequences.

Deletions cut 7 bases from V and 6 bases from J, with 22 bases between. The CDR3 runs to 15 residues. TCRdb reprocessed the 5' RACE reads via MiXCR and lists one record per CDR3 protein. This sample yields under 300,000 distinct CDR3 sequences, of which about 14% are seen a single time; approximately 9.3% belongs to the top ten. This clonotype came up a few times. Its antigen is unknown. The TCR originated in a woman aged 18-29 years in good health. The V gene is TRBV12-3 or TRBV12-4, the J gene TRBJ2-7; weak D call: TRBD1 (6 bases). The specimen was memory (CD45RO+) T cells sorted from blood. In nucleotides, the CDR3 is TGTGCCAGCACCCCCCGGGGACAATTAGGGGGCGAGCAGTACTTC. This encodes CASTPRGQLGGEQYF.